Listed below are T cell receptor beta chains from one sample, sequenced in a study of identical twins. TCRdb re-analysed the 5' RACE reads in MiXCR, keeping a single row per CDR3 protein. The sample lists about 200,000 distinct CDR3 sequences, around 8.1% occurring once. The same sample was also studied in work on yellow fever vaccine responses in identical twins.

The sample was memory (CD45RO+) T cells sorted from blood. Every receptor here comes from a young woman in good health. Each CDR3 is given with its conserved first and last residue. Fields, in order: J gene, D gene, clone size, V gene, CDR3 protein, CDR3 DNA. The D gene is left open where the match is weak. Some rows mark clone size as missing; the rest say once, few, many or name a class of expanded clone.

J gene: TRBJ2-3
D gene: .
clone size: few
V gene: TRBV2
CDR3 protein: CASSEVLAGSDTQYF
CDR3 DNA: TGTGCCAGCAGTGAAGTGTTGGCAGGATCAGATACGCAGTATTTT

J gene: TRBJ2-2
D gene: .
clone size: few
V gene: TRBV28
CDR3 protein: CASSLQAHTGELFF
CDR3 DNA: TGTGCCAGCAGTTTGCAGGCGCACACCGGGGAGCTGTTTTTT

J gene: TRBJ2-7
D gene: .
clone size: many
V gene: TRBV20-1
CDR3 protein: CSARVPAVSYEQYF
CDR3 DNA: TGCAGTGCTAGAGTTCCTGCTGTCTCCTACGAGCAGTACTTC

J gene: TRBJ1-3
D gene: TRBD1
clone size: few
V gene: TRBV12-3/TRBV12-4
CDR3 protein: CASSTGVGNTIYF
CDR3 DNA: TGTGCCAGCAGTACAGGGGTTGGAAACACCATATATTTT

J gene: TRBJ2-1
D gene: .
clone size: few
V gene: TRBV20-1
CDR3 protein: CSARDRLQGAIEQFF
CDR3 DNA: TGCAGTGCTAGAGATCGCTTACAGGGAGCTATTGAGCAGTTCTTC

J gene: TRBJ2-1
D gene: TRBD2
clone size: .
V gene: TRBV18
CDR3 protein: CASSPSDGTSGVNEQFF
CDR3 DNA: TGTGCCAGCTCACCGAGCGACGGGACTAGCGGGGTCAATGAGCAGTTCTTC

J gene: TRBJ2-5
D gene: .
clone size: .
V gene: TRBV25-1
CDR3 protein: CASSWGRGETQYF
CDR3 DNA: TGTGCCAGCAGTTGGGGGAGAGGCGAGACCCAGTACTTC

J gene: TRBJ2-7
D gene: .
clone size: many
V gene: TRBV15
CDR3 protein: CATSNGGLSYEQYF
CDR3 DNA: TGTGCCACCAGCAATGGGGGGTTAAGTTACGAGCAGTACTTC

J gene: TRBJ2-1
D gene: .
clone size: few
V gene: TRBV9
CDR3 protein: CASSSRTTGLGNEQFF
CDR3 DNA: TGTGCCAGCAGCTCCAGGACTACCGGCCTCGGCAATGAGCAGTTCTTC

J gene: TRBJ2-1
D gene: TRBD2
clone size: .
V gene: TRBV2
CDR3 protein: CASRTGGGATNDQFF
CDR3 DNA: TGTGCCAGCAGGACTGGCGGGGGGGCCACGAATGATCAGTTCTTC

J gene: TRBJ2-2
D gene: TRBD2
clone size: few
V gene: TRBV4-3
CDR3 protein: CASSQEVAGDTGELFF
CDR3 DNA: TGCGCCAGCAGCCAAGAAGTGGCGGGAGACACCGGGGAGCTGTTTTTT

J gene: TRBJ2-2
D gene: .
clone size: few
V gene: TRBV6-1
CDR3 protein: CASKIMRNTGELFF
CDR3 DNA: TGTGCCAGCAAAATTATGAGAAACACCGGGGAGCTGTTTTTT

J gene: TRBJ2-7
D gene: .
clone size: many
V gene: TRBV5-5
CDR3 protein: CASSLGGATFSYEQYF
CDR3 DNA: TGTGCCAGCAGCTTGGGAGGAGCCACCTTTTCCTACGAGCAGTACTTC

J gene: TRBJ2-1
D gene: TRBD2
clone size: .
V gene: TRBV3-1
CDR3 protein: CASSQGGGTYNEQFF
CDR3 DNA: TGTGCCAGCAGCCAAGGGGGGGGGACCTACAATGAGCAGTTCTTC

J gene: TRBJ1-1
D gene: .
clone size: once
V gene: TRBV2
CDR3 protein: CASSVVWEMNTEAFF
CDR3 DNA: TGTGCCAGCAGTGTAGTGTGGGAGATGAACACTGAAGCTTTCTTT

J gene: TRBJ2-1
D gene: TRBD2
clone size: many
V gene: TRBV20-1
CDR3 protein: CSARDFRTSVGEQFF
CDR3 DNA: TGCAGTGCTAGAGATTTTCGGACTAGCGTTGGGGAGCAGTTCTTC

J gene: TRBJ2-2
D gene: TRBD1
clone size: many
V gene: TRBV12-3/TRBV12-4
CDR3 protein: CASSETGDLRELFF
CDR3 DNA: TGTGCCAGCAGCGAGACAGGGGATCTGAGGGAGCTGTTTTTT

J gene: TRBJ2-7
D gene: .
clone size: many
V gene: TRBV4-3
CDR3 protein: CASSQLPSAAYEQYF
CDR3 DNA: TGCGCCAGCAGCCAACTTCCTAGCGCCGCCTACGAGCAGTACTTC

J gene: TRBJ2-1
D gene: TRBD1
clone size: few
V gene: TRBV6-1
CDR3 protein: CASSPGQGKENEQFF
CDR3 DNA: TGTGCCAGCAGTCCCGGACAGGGAAAAGAAAATGAGCAGTTCTTC

J gene: TRBJ2-5
D gene: .
clone size: .
V gene: TRBV6-1
CDR3 protein: CASSERTPGSRETQYF
CDR3 DNA: TGTGCCAGCAGTGAACGGACACCCGGATCGAGGGAGACCCAGTACTTC

J gene: TRBJ2-1
D gene: TRBD2
clone size: .
V gene: TRBV29-1
CDR3 protein: CSVAQLAGGGTNEQFF
CDR3 DNA: TGCAGCGTCGCCCAATTAGCGGGAGGGGGGACCAATGAGCAGTTCTTC

J gene: TRBJ1-6
D gene: .
clone size: few
V gene: TRBV27
CDR3 protein: CASSLSSSYNSPLHF
CDR3 DNA: TGTGCCAGCAGTTTGAGTAGCTCCTATAATTCACCCCTCCACTTT